A single sample gave rise to the 3 T cell receptor beta chains below, sequenced in a study of blood T cell repertoires in COVID-19. This table comes from immunoSEQ multiplex PCR, and its TCRdb copy is limited to in-frame clones, with some not included. This repertoire shows under 300,000 clones, roughly nine tenths found once; its top ten account for less than 3%. Sequenced: PBMCs or T cells enriched from blood (not recorded which). The source of these receptors is a woman in her forties or fifties who had recovered from COVID-19.

The chain employs TRBV7-9 and TRBJ1-2, with a possible D match to TRBD1 (5 bases). Germline values: CDR1 SEHNR, CDR2 FQNEAQ (reference sequence). The CDR3 is made up of 13 amino acids. The germline V and J ends were trimmed by 7 bases and 7 bases, with 16 bases remaining between them. In nucleotides, the CDR3 is TGTGCCAGCACCAAAACGGGGGGTAGTGGCTACACCTTC. This translates into CASTKTGGSGYTF. The full variable domain, with the rest looked up from reference TRBV7-9 and TRBJ1-2, is DTGVSQNPRHKITKRGQNVTFRCDPISEHNRLYWYRQTLGQGPEFLTYFQNEAQLEKSRLLSDRFSAERPKGSFSTLEIQRTEQGDSAMYLCASTKTGGSGYTFGSGTRLTVV.

V gene TRBV5-1 combines with J gene TRBJ2-3; 8 bases map to TRBD1. V lost 2 bases to trimming and J lost 1 base; unmatched junction nucleotides: 3. CDR3 size: 15 residues. The germline V gene encodes CDR1 SGHRS and CDR2 YFSETQ. For the CDR3, the DNA is TGCGCCAGCAGCTTACAGGGGGTAGGCACAGATACGCAGTATTTT. This sequence encodes CASSLQGVGTDTQYF.

This rearrangement joins TRBV28 to TRBJ2-7; perhaps TRBD1 as D (6 bases). CDR1 is MDHEN and CDR2 is SYDVKM in the germline V gene. Trimming pared 6 bases from V and 2 bases from J, leaving 14 bases between. The CDR3 is made up of 14 amino acids. The CDR3 DNA follows: TGTGCCAGCAGCCGGGCAGGGGTAACCTACGAGCAGTACTTC. Translated, it gives CASSRAGVTYEQYF.